These T cell receptor beta chains were read from a single sample in a study of STAT5B mutations in CD4+ large granular lymphocyte leukemia. The table came from immunoSEQ multiplex PCR; TCRdb's copy has only in-frame clones and leaves some out. The table includes roughly 41,000 clones, about 80% detected once. Sequencing was done on a sample of CD4+ T cells from blood buffy coats. The receptors stem from a human donor in good health. Each CDR3 is given with its conserved first and last residue. The D gene is left open where the match is weak. Size is omitted from some rows. Given values are once, few, many or a class for expanded clones.

CDR3 DNA	CDR3 protein	clone size	J gene	V gene	D gene
TGTGCCAGCAGTGAAGCGCGGAGTGGATGGTCGGGGAGTGCTGAAGCTTTCTTT	CASSEARSGWSGSAEAFF	NA	TRBJ1-1	TRBV6-1	NA
TGTGCCAGCAGCTTGTCCGGGCCCGAGACCCAGTACTTC	CASSLSGPETQYF	NA	TRBJ2-5	TRBV5-8	NA
TGCAGCGTTCGTCCCCCCGGAGGCTACACCTTC	CSVRPPGGYTF	NA	TRBJ1-2	TRBV29-1	NA
TGTGCCAGCAGCCCATACAATGAGCAGTTCTTC	CASSPYNEQFF	NA	TRBJ2-1	TRBV7-2	NA
TGTGCCAGCAGTGTCTACGGCCCCGCCAGCCTCTACGAGCAGTACTTC	CASSVYGPASLYEQYF	NA	TRBJ2-7	TRBV6-4	NA
TGTGCCAGCAGCTTGGGCCCGGGACAGGGTAACATTCAGTACTTC	CASSLGPGQGNIQYF	once	TRBJ2-4	TRBV5-8	TRBD1
TGTGCCAGCAGTTACTCGACCGAGGGTCGAGAAAAACTGTTTTTT	CASSYSTEGREKLFF	once	TRBJ1-4	TRBV6-6	NA
TGTGCCAGCAGTGAAGTAGGCTATGAGCAGTTCTTC	CASSEVGYEQFF	NA	TRBJ2-1	TRBV6-1	NA
TGTGCCAGCAGCTTAGCACTCGCGGACACCGGGGAGCTGTTTTTT	CASSLALADTGELFF	NA	TRBJ2-2	TRBV7-2	NA
TGTGCCACCTCCGGAAGGGTGACAGGGGGCAATCAGCCCCAGCATTTT	CATSGRVTGGNQPQHF	few	TRBJ1-5	TRBV7-8	TRBD1
TGTGCCAGCTCACATGGACAAGAATACTACGAGCAGTACTTC	CASSHGQEYYEQYF	NA	TRBJ2-7	TRBV18	NA
TGTGCCATCAGCGAGGAGACCGGGACCTATGGCTACACCTTC	CAISEETGTYGYTF	few	TRBJ1-2	TRBV10-3	NA
TGTGCCAGCACCCCCTCCGCGGGACCAGATACGCAGTATTTT	CASTPSAGPDTQYF	NA	TRBJ2-3	TRBV5-4	NA
TGTGCCAGCAGCCGCCGGGACAGGGACACCTACGAGCAGTACTTC	CASSRRDRDTYEQYF	NA	TRBJ2-7	TRBV6-5	TRBD1
TGTGCCAGCAGCTTAGCGGGGGGGCTCCAGACCCAGTACTTC	CASSLAGGLQTQYF	NA	TRBJ2-5	TRBV11-1	NA
TGTGCCAGCAGCCGAACCGTACAGGGAAACTATGGCTACACCTTC	CASSRTVQGNYGYTF	NA	TRBJ1-2	TRBV11-2	NA
TGTGCCAGCTCGCCACAGGGGGTCACAGATACGCAGTATTTT	CASSPQGVTDTQYF	NA	TRBJ2-3	TRBV18	TRBD1
TGTGCCAGCAGCCTGACACAGGGGGACGAGCAGTACTTC	CASSLTQGDEQYF	NA	TRBJ2-7	TRBV7-6	TRBD1
TGTGCCAGCTCAACGGGACAGGGGGCCTACGAGCAGTACTTC	CASSTGQGAYEQYF	NA	TRBJ2-7	TRBV18	TRBD1
TGTGCCAGCATGGTACAGGTGCATCCCTACGAGCAGTACTTC	CASMVQVHPYEQYF	NA	TRBJ2-7	TRBV27	NA
TGTGCCAGCAGTCCCCTCCAGGGGGTTCATCAGCCCCAGCATTTT	CASSPLQGVHQPQHF	few	TRBJ1-5	TRBV6-5	TRBD1
TGTGCCAGCAGTGAACAGGGGGCATCCGCAGATACGCAGTATTTT	CASSEQGASADTQYF	NA	TRBJ2-3	TRBV6-1	TRBD1
TGCGCCAGCAGCTTCGCGGGTACCCACGAGCAGTACTTC	CASSFAGTHEQYF	NA	TRBJ2-7	TRBV5-1	NA
TGTGCCAGCAGCTTTGGGGGACAGACCTACGAGCAGTACTTC	CASSFGGQTYEQYF	NA	TRBJ2-7	TRBV5-4	TRBD1
TGTGCCAGCAGTTTTAAGGACAGCTACACTGAAGCTTTCTTT	CASSFKDSYTEAFF	NA	TRBJ1-1	TRBV27	NA
TGTGCCAGCAGCTTTCTAGGGCGGACTGAAGCTTTCTTT	CASSFLGRTEAFF	few	TRBJ1-1	TRBV5-6	NA
TGTGCCAGCAGCCTGACTAGCGGGGGGTCCACAGATACGCAGTATTTT	CASSLTSGGSTDTQYF	NA	TRBJ2-3	TRBV4-2	TRBD2
TGTGCCACCAAACCACTAGCGGACGAAGAGACCCAGTACTTC	CATKPLADEETQYF	NA	TRBJ2-5	TRBV19	TRBD2
TGTGCCAGCAGCCCCGCTAGCTTAGATACGCAGTATTTT	CASSPASLDTQYF	NA	TRBJ2-3	TRBV7-9	NA
TGTGCCAGCAGCCGACGGCCCGCGCGAAGGGAAGCCTACGAGCAGTACTTC	CASSRRPARREAYEQYF	once	TRBJ2-7	TRBV5-8	NA
TGTGCCAGCAGTCAGACCCTGGGTGATGGCTACACCTTC	CASSQTLGDGYTF	NA	TRBJ1-2	TRBV6-5	NA
TGTGCCAGCAGTTACCAACTGACCACCGGGGAGCTGTTTTTT	CASSYQLTTGELFF	NA	TRBJ2-2	TRBV6-6	NA
TGTGCCAGCAGCCGTCGACAGGGGAGCGACGAGCAGTACTTC	CASSRRQGSDEQYF	few	TRBJ2-7	TRBV7-2	TRBD1
TGTGCCAGCAGCTTGGGGGTGGATCAGCCCCAGCATTTT	CASSLGVDQPQHF	NA	TRBJ1-5	TRBV5-4	NA
TGTGCCAGCGGGTTCTGGGATGAGCAGTTCTTC	CASGFWDEQFF	NA	TRBJ2-1	TRBV5-8	NA
TGCGCCAGCAGCCTCACTACCGGGACTAGCGGTTACAATGAGCAGTTCTTC	CASSLTTGTSGYNEQFF	NA	TRBJ2-1	TRBV4-1	TRBD2
TGTGCCATCAAAGGGGCTTTTAGCACAGATACGCAGTATTTT	CAIKGAFSTDTQYF	NA	TRBJ2-3	TRBV10-3	NA
TGCGCCAGCAGCTTGACTAGCGGGGGAAACTACAATGAGCAGTTCTTC	CASSLTSGGNYNEQFF	NA	TRBJ2-1	TRBV5-1	TRBD2
TGTGCCAGCAGCCTGAGGACAGGGTCGAACACTGAAGCTTTCTTT	CASSLRTGSNTEAFF	few	TRBJ1-1	TRBV7-6	TRBD1
TGCGCCAGCAGCTTGGGGGGAGGAGAGACCCAGTACTTC	CASSLGGGETQYF	NA	TRBJ2-5	TRBV5-1	NA
TGTGCCAGTAGGGCCGCAGCCTCGAACACCGGGGAGCTGTTTTTT	CASRAAASNTGELFF	NA	TRBJ2-2	TRBV19	NA
TGTGCCAGCAGCTTATGGGCTAGCGGGACTTCCTACGAGCAGTACTTC	CASSLWASGTSYEQYF	NA	TRBJ2-7	TRBV7-2	TRBD2
TGTGCCAGCAGCACGTACATGAACACTGAAGCTTTCTTT	CASSTYMNTEAFF	NA	TRBJ1-1	TRBV7-8	NA
TGTGCCAGCAGTGATCAGGGAGGGGTAGTCGGCGAGCAGTACTTC	CASSDQGGVVGEQYF	NA	TRBJ2-7	TRBV6-1	TRBD2
TGTGCCAGCAGCGGAGTCGATCAGCCCCAGCATTTT	CASSGVDQPQHF	few	TRBJ1-5	TRBV27	NA
TGCAGCGTTAGGGGCGGGATTGCAACTAATGAAAAACTGTTTTTT	CSVRGGIATNEKLFF	NA	TRBJ1-4	TRBV29-1	NA
TGTGCCAGCAGCCCCCAGAGGAGGGCCTCGGGGACCCAGTACTTC	CASSPQRRASGTQYF	NA	TRBJ2-5	TRBV11-2	NA
TGTGCCAGCAGTTTACCCCGTGGGATTAGCGGGAGCAATGAGCAGTTCTTC	CASSLPRGISGSNEQFF	NA	TRBJ2-1	TRBV27	TRBD2
TGTGCCATCAACCTTTCGGGGGCAGGGGTGGGCGAGCAGTACTTC	CAINLSGAGVGEQYF	NA	TRBJ2-7	TRBV10-3	NA
TGTGCCAGCACCGGGGGCTTCGGGAGGACCTACAATGAGCAGTTCTTC	CASTGGFGRTYNEQFF	NA	TRBJ2-1	TRBV27	NA
TGTGCCAGCAGCCAAGTTGTCAACACCGGGGAGCTGTTTTTT	CASSQVVNTGELFF	few	TRBJ2-2	TRBV4-2	NA
TGTGCCAGCAGCTTAAACGGGGATGATGGCTACACCTTC	CASSLNGDDGYTF	NA	TRBJ1-2	TRBV2	NA
TGTGCCAGCAGCTGGTCCTGGGAGTCCTACGAGCAGTACTTC	CASSWSWESYEQYF	NA	TRBJ2-7	TRBV7-8	NA
TGTGCCAGCTCACCACCGGTCAGGGAGACCCAGTACTTC	CASSPPVRETQYF	NA	TRBJ2-5	TRBV18	NA
TGTGCCAGTAGTTTGTTACAGGGAGGAAATCAGCCCCAGCATTTT	CASSLLQGGNQPQHF	NA	TRBJ1-5	TRBV19	NA